A single sample gave rise to the 16 T cell receptor beta chains below, sequenced in a study of T cell clonotyping in hematopoietic cell transplantation (dated by TCRdb to about 2021). The library was obtained by the immunoSEQ multiplex PCR assay. TCRdb carries this immuneACCESS record with in-frame sequences only. Its versions omit some clonotypes, under half of them owing to an unresolved V gene in the studies checked, with the rest unexplained. The sample table contains about 36,000 clones; only one count was recorded for about 95% of them. The top ten clones comprise around 1.5% of the sample. The time point label for this specimen denotes: recipient sample about 28 days before transplant, after cytoreduction. The sample here was peripheral blood mononuclear cells, taken before stem cell transplant. The source of these receptors is a man aged 35 to 55 with chronic myeloid leukemia. Some clones in this sample may be carry-over from other donors' samples.

The CDR3 reads CASSMWVAGGRNEQFF. The CDR3 bases are TGTGCCAGTAGTATGTGGGTAGCGGGGGGGCGGAATGAGCAGTTCTTC. The chain carries TRBV19 and TRBJ2-1; the match to TRBD2 covers 11 bases. V lost 3 bases to trimming and J lost 7 bases; unmatched junction nucleotides: 8. The germline CDR1 and CDR2 sequences are LNHDA and SQIVND (reference sequence). This CDR3 spans 16 amino acids.

The chain joins TRBV30 to TRBJ1-2; possibly TRBD1 for D (5 bases). This CDR3 contains 12 residues. V shed 2 bases and J shed 7 bases, with 11 bases lying between them. CDR1 and CDR2 (germline): GTSNPN, SVGIG (reference sequence). CDR3 coding DNA: TGTGCCTGGAGTTCAGGGTTTGGTGGCTACACCTTC. This codes for CAWSSGFGGYTF.

The chain is built from TRBV7-9 and TRBJ1-5, with D unresolved. The CDR3 has 13 residues. V was pared by 3 bases and J by 5 bases, with 8 bases between. Per the germline V gene, CDR1 is SEHNR and CDR2 is FQNEAQ (reference sequence). CDR3 region: CASSLTEDQPQHF. In DNA, the CDR3 is TGTGCCAGCAGCTTGACGGAAGATCAGCCCCAGCATTTT.

This sequence joins TRBV2 and TRBJ2-5; D remains unclear. This CDR3 spans 9 amino acids. V lost 7 bases and J 11 bases, leaving 8 bases between the germline ends. Germline V CDR1 and CDR2: SNHLY, FYNNEI. Here the CDR3 reads CASIRAQYF. DNA for the CDR3: TGTGCCAGCATAAGAGCTCAGTACTTC.

The V call is TRBV2, the J call TRBJ2-2, with 9 bases identical to TRBD1. Trimming took 6 bases from V and 4 from J; bases not matched to a gene: 9. The length of the CDR3 is 16 residues. Germline V gene data show CDR1 as SNHLY and CDR2 as FYNNEI. DNA for the CDR3: TGTGCCAGCAGGGAAATGGACAGGGGCGTCACCGGGGAGCTGTTTTTT. The encoded protein is CASREMDRGVTGELFF. The full variable domain, rest sourced from reference TRBV2 and TRBJ2-2, is EPEVTQTPSHQVTQMGQEVILRCVPISNHLYFYWYRQILGQKVEFLVSFYNNEISEKSEIFDDQFSVERPDGSNFTLKIRSTKLEDSAMYFCASREMDRGVTGELFFGEGSRLTVL.

This clone has only one observation. V is TRBV6-4 and J is TRBJ2-3, with unresolved D. The V and J ends lost 5 bases and 0 bases respectively, with 9 bases between them. The germline gives CDR1 MRHNA, CDR2 SNTAGT. There are 14 residues in the CDR3. The CDR3 sequence: CASSLEPSTDTQYF. CDR3 DNA sequence: TGTGCCAGCAGTCTGGAACCTAGCACAGATACGCAGTATTTT.

Concerning this clone: The germline gene is not matched at one end of the junction; a read error may be the cause. The genes are TRBV10-3 and TRBJ2-3, with TRBD1 matching 8 bases. This CDR3 spans 16 amino acids. The V gene's germline CDR1 is ENHRY and CDR2 SYGVKD. Here the CDR3 reads CAIRADRGWGTDTQYF. For the CDR3, the DNA is TGTGCCATCAGGGCAGACAGGGGCTGGGGCACGGATACGCAGTATTTT.

The sample holds a few counts of this clone. The rearrangement uses TRBV6-5 and TRBJ1-5; possibly TRBD1 for D (5 bases). The length of the CDR3 is 15 residues. V was trimmed by 6 bases and J by 0 bases, leaving 12 bases between them. The V gene's germline CDR1 is MNHEY and CDR2 SVGAGI. The CDR3: CASSGTGDSNQPQHF. DNA for the CDR3: TGTGCCAGCAGCGGGACGGGTGATAGCAATCAGCCCCAGCATTTT.

The chain links TRBV6-5 to TRBJ2-1; TRBD2 is a possible D gene (5 bases). Germline V gene sequence: CDR1 MNHEY, CDR2 SVGAGI. This CDR3 contains 11 residues. V shed 6 bases and J shed 8 bases, with 8 bases lying between them. CDR3 protein: CASSQLDEQFF. Here the CDR3 DNA reads TGTGCCAGCAGCCAACTAGATGAGCAGTTCTTC.

This clone turned up a few times. The chain couples TRBV4-2 to TRBJ2-1; no definite D call. V gave up 2 bases and J gave up 2 bases, with 7 bases separating them. Per the germline V gene, CDR1 is LGHNA and CDR2 is YNFKEQ. CDR3 length: 14 residues. CDR3 coding DNA: TGTGCCAGCAGCCAATTGGGCGCCTACAATGAGCAGTTCTTC. This codes for CASSQLGAYNEQFF.

The V and J genes are TRBV2 and TRBJ2-7; 8 bases line up with TRBD1. J was trimmed by 7 bases and V by 6 bases; bases with no gene match: 8. CDR3 length: 13 residues. Per germline, CDR1 SNHLY and CDR2 FYNNEI. The CDR3 loop is CASSFDRGGEQYF. CDR3 sequence (DNA): TGTGCCAGCAGCTTCGACAGGGGCGGGGAGCAGTACTTC. Full variable domain (rest looked up from reference TRBV2 and TRBJ2-7): EPEVTQTPSHQVTQMGQEVILRCVPISNHLYFYWYRQILGQKVEFLVSFYNNEISEKSEIFDDQFSVERPDGSNFTLKIRSTKLEDSAMYFCASSFDRGGEQYFGPGTRLTVT.

The genes are TRBV4-2 and TRBJ1-1; weak D call: TRBD1 (5 bases). The germline V gene encodes CDR1 LGHNA and CDR2 YNFKEQ. CDR3 length equals 15 residues. Trimming shortened V by 0 bases and J by 3 bases, and 11 bases separated the two germline ends. DNA of the CDR3: TGTGCCAGCAGCCAAGATCAGGGACGGGACACTGAAGCTTTCTTT. Translated: CASSQDQGRDTEAFF.

V usage is TRBV5-6 and J usage is TRBJ1-2, with unresolved D. CDR3 size: 15 residues. Germline CDR1 SGHDT, CDR2 YYEEEE. V was shortened by 0 bases and J by 6 bases, with 15 bases between the two germline ends. CDR3 coding DNA: TGTGCCAGCAGCTTGGCCGGTGGAGAAGGGAATGGCTACACCTTC. Protein product: CASSLAGGEGNGYTF.

V is TRBV6-1 and J is TRBJ1-1; a weak D match, TRBD1 (5 bases). This CDR3 is built from 15 residues. V lost 1 base and J 1 base, leaving 10 bases between the germline ends. In germline, CDR1 is MNHNS, CDR2 SASEGT. CDR3 nucleotides: TGTGCCAGCAGTGAAGTGGCAGGGACGAACACTGAAGCTTTCTTT. It is translated as CASSEVAGTNTEAFF.

The rearrangement links TRBV7-3 to TRBJ2-6; D call uncertain. The CDR3 loop spans 14 amino acids. CDR1 is SGHTA, CDR2 FQGTGA, per germline. The ends were cut back, 5 bases at V and 0 bases at J, with 5 bases in the middle. In DNA form, the CDR3 reads TGTGCCAGCAGCATCGACTCTGGGGCCAACGTCCTGACTTTC. It yields the protein CASSIDSGANVLTF.

This clone was seen only once. V is TRBV7-9 and J is TRBJ1-2, with 10 bases that match TRBD1. Germline-derived CDR1 and CDR2 are SEHNR and FQNEAQ (reference sequence). The junction had 3 bases not matched to a gene; V was cut back by 5 bases and J by 3 bases. The CDR3 spans 14 residues. The DNA for the CDR3 is TGTGCCAGCAGCCCGACAGGGGGCGACTATGGCTACACCTTC. Its protein product is CASSPTGGDYGYTF.